The present entry profiles one T cell receptor beta chain with its context. Its antigen has not been determined. No base quality values were provided; no much bigger clone lies one nucleotide off. This sample is part of a study of OX40 agonist ivuxolimab in advanced cancers. Study-level background: Ivuxolimab was a fully human IgG2 agonistic monoclonal antibody targeting the costimulatory receptor OX40 (CD134). Intravenous ivuxolimab was administered to patients every 2 weeks at six dose levels: 0.01, 0.1, 0.3, 1.5, 3 and 10 mg/kg. Of the approximately 50 dose-escalation patients, hepatocellular carcinoma was present in approximately 20, melanoma in approximately 15, renal cell carcinoma in 9 and head and neck cancer in 9. In the dose-escalation cohort, around four fifths of patients were male, and the mean age was 60 years with a range of about 20 to 80. Prior anti-PD-1, anti-PD-L1 or anti-CTLA-4 therapy was permitted, and approximately 41% of dose-escalation patients had received checkpoint inhibitors. Three dose-escalation patients achieved partial responses, one with hepatocellular carcinoma and two with cutaneous melanoma. The point of sequencing TCRbeta in the periphery was to test whether ivuxolimab changed TCR sequence diversity and drove clonal T-cell expansion. The monotherapy dose-escalation portion (N ≈ 50 patients) of the phase I ivuxolimab trial is reported in the paper.

Genomic DNA was isolated from the sorted cells so that the TCRbeta CDR3 region could be sequenced. The immunoSEQ Assay was used for sequencing of TCRbeta CDR3 regions. TCRdb holds this immuneACCESS table with in-frame rearrangements only. Some clones are missing; in checked studies, unresolved V genes explain under half, and the rest has no known cause. Within this sample are tens of thousands of clones, with about 90% of them counted one time only. The biggest ten clones account for about 1.3% of the sample. The trial excluded patients who had a history of autoimmune disease or were on systemic immunosuppression. Peripheral blood for TCR sequencing was drawn from every dose cohort at baseline, at cycle 4 day 1 and at cycle 7 day 1. The samples were taken from a phase I, first-in-human, multicenter, open-label dose-escalation trial of ivuxolimab. Adults with locally advanced or metastatic melanoma, renal cell carcinoma, hepatocellular carcinoma or head and neck squamous cell carcinoma were enrolled in the trial. CD4+ and CD8+ T cells were sorted separately from peripheral blood before TCR sequencing.

From the cysteine through the phenylalanine, the CDR3 covers 15 amino acids. The entry retains the CDR3 DNA only, 45 bases that are in frame from base 1. CDR1 and CDR2 are read off the germline V gene as MNHEY and SVGAGI. V was cut back by 0 bases and J by 3 bases, leaving a gap of 11 bases between them. The research as a whole found: At doses of 0.1 to 3.0 mg/kg, clonal expansion of both CD4+ and CD8+ blood T cells was observed from baseline to week 6. On average, CD8+ T cells showed more expanded clones than CD4+ T cells after ivuxolimab. Low levels of normalized T-cell clonal expansion were also seen in some patients who did not respond. Antigen specificity was not determined for the clonally expanded peripheral T cells. In partial responders in the 0.1-3.0 mg/kg groups, normalized peripheral clonal expansion was found to be among the lowest, especially among CD8+ T cells.

The V and J genes are TRBV6-5 and TRBJ2-5; the D segment may tentatively be TRBD1 or TRBD2, each giving 5 matched bases. This receptor was obtained from an adult with an advanced solid tumor such as melanoma, head and neck, liver or kidney cancer. The specimen comprised CD4+ or CD8+ T cells sorted from blood, sampled in a trial of the OX40 agonist ivuxolimab. The DNA reads as follows: TGTGCCAGCAGTTACTCGGGGACGGAAGAAGAGACCCAGTACTTC. It encodes CASSYSGTEEETQYF.